This T cell receptor (beta chain) was captured by sequencing in a study of monozygotic twins with inflammatory bowel disease. The CDR3 covers 16 residues. Germline V gene lookup returns CDR1 LGHDT and CDR2 YNNKEL (reference sequence). TCRdb re-analyzed the 5' RACE reads; it lists each CDR3 protein once, without DNA. The table for this sample gives 110,000 to 150,000 distinct CDR3 sequences. The chain recombines TRBV3-1 with TRBJ2-7. The specimen was blood. This clonotype originated in a human donor with ulcerative colitis or Crohn's disease, or a healthy co-twin of an affected twin (not recorded which). CDR3 loop: CASSQARGGRAYEQYF.